This is a list of T cell receptor beta chains from one sample in a study of blood T cell repertoires in COVID-19. The repertoire was sequenced with immunoSEQ multiplex PCR; TCRdb's copy has only in-frame clones and lacks some. The table lists about 80,000 clones, approximately 82% of them singletons. Input material: peripheral blood. The receptors were gathered from a woman in her 70s with acute or convalescent COVID-19. Both conserved end residues are part of each CDR3. The D gene is left open where the match is weak. Only part of the rows carry a size: once, few, many, or a class if the clone is expanded.

v_gene	d_gene	abundance	j_gene	CDR3nt	CDR3aa
TRBV7-9	TRBD1	.	TRBJ1-1	TGTGCCAGCAGCTTAGAGGGCATGGGACAGCCTCTAAACACTGAAGCTTTCTTT	CASSLEGMGQPLNTEAFF
TRBV11-1	TRBD1	.	TRBJ2-1	TGTGCCAGCAGCTCGGACAGGGCGCAGCAGTTCTTC	CASSSDRAQQFF
TRBV5-5	TRBD2	.	TRBJ2-1	TGTGCCAGCAGCTTGGGGACTAGCGCCGCTAGCTCCTACAATGAGCAGTTCTTC	CASSLGTSAASSYNEQFF
TRBV7-9	TRBD1	.	TRBJ2-3	TGTGCCAGCAGCGCCGGACGGACAGGGAATGCAGATACGCAGTATTTT	CASSAGRTGNADTQYF
TRBV30	.	.	TRBJ1-6	TGTGCCTCTGGAGTGGGCTCCTATAATTCACCCCTCCACTTT	CASGVGSYNSPLHF
TRBV13	.	.	TRBJ1-1	TGTGCCAGCAGCTTTGCGGTCCCGGTCGGTAACACTGAAGCTTTCTTT	CASSFAVPVGNTEAFF
TRBV27	.	.	TRBJ2-7	TGTGCCAGCAGTTTAGACAAGAACTACGAGCAGTACTTC	CASSLDKNYEQYF
TRBV11-2	.	.	TRBJ2-2	TGTGCCAGCAGCTTAGGGGGCGACACCGGGGAGCTGTTTTTT	CASSLGGDTGELFF
TRBV19	TRBD1	once	TRBJ1-5	TGTGCCAGCTCCCGGGACAGGGAAGGCAATCAGCCCCAGCATTTT	CASSRDREGNQPQHF
TRBV5-8	TRBD1	.	TRBJ1-1	TGTGCCAGCAGCTCTCGACTAGGACAGGGTTCAACTGAAGCTTTCTTT	CASSSRLGQGSTEAFF
TRBV27	.	.	TRBJ1-3	TGTGCCAGCAGTATACTTGCGGGTGAGGGAAACACCATATATTTT	CASSILAGEGNTIYF
TRBV19	TRBD1	.	TRBJ2-7	TGTGCCAGTAAGGGGCGGCAGGGGGCGTCATACGAGCAGTACTTC	CASKGRQGASYEQYF
TRBV6-5	.	.	TRBJ1-2	TGTGCCAGCTCCGAGGGAGGTCTAAGCTACACCTTC	CASSEGGLSYTF
TRBV6-1	TRBD1	.	TRBJ2-7	TGTGCCAGCAGTGAATTGACAGGGGCCTTGGGAGAGCAGTACTTC	CASSELTGALGEQYF
TRBV7-2	TRBD2	many	TRBJ2-7	TGTGCCAGCAGCTCATTAGCGGGAACCTACGAGCAGTACTTC	CASSSLAGTYEQYF
TRBV24-1	TRBD1	.	TRBJ2-7	TGTGCCACCAGTGATCCCAGAACGACAGGGGTCGAGCAGTACTTC	CATSDPRTTGVEQYF
TRBV7-2	.	.	TRBJ2-7	TGTGCCAGCAGCTTAGCGGTGGGGGCGGGGGAGAGGCAGTACTTC	CASSLAVGAGERQYF
TRBV29-1	.	.	TRBJ1-2	TGCAGCGTTGAATTTGGGCATGGCTACACCTTC	CSVEFGHGYTF
TRBV7-2	TRBD2	.	TRBJ2-3	TGTGCCAGCAGCTTAGATCCGCCGACTAGCAGGTTCACAGATACGCAGTATTTT	CASSLDPPTSRFTDTQYF
TRBV30	TRBD1	.	TRBJ1-2	TGTGCCTCAGACAGGGTTCTGGGCTACACCTTC	CASDRVLGYTF
TRBV6-5	.	once	TRBJ1-2	TGTGCCAGCAGTATTTTCTCCGGGAAAAACTATGGCTACACCTTC	CASSIFSGKNYGYTF
TRBV10-2	.	few	TRBJ1-1	TGCGCCAGCGGGTCAGGGGTCACTGAAGCTTTCTTT	CASGSGVTEAFF
TRBV5-1	TRBD1	.	TRBJ2-3	TGCGCCAGCAGCCCTCCGGGACAGGGAGCAGATACGCAGTATTTT	CASSPPGQGADTQYF
TRBV6-2/TRBV6-3	TRBD1	many	TRBJ1-5	TGTGCCAGCAGTTACTCGATGGAGGGGGCGAATCAGCCCCAGCATTTT	CASSYSMEGANQPQHF